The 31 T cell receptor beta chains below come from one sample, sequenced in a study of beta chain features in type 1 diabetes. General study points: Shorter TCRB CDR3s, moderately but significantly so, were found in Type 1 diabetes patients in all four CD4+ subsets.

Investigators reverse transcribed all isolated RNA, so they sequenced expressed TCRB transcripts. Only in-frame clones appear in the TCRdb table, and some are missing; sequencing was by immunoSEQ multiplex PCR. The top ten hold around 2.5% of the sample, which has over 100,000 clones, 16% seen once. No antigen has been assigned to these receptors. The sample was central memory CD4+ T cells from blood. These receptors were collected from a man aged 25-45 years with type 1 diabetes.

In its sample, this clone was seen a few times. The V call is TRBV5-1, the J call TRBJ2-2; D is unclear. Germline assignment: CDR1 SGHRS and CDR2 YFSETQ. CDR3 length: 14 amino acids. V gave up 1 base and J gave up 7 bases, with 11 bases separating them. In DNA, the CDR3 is TGCGCCAGCAGCTTGTTGGCGGAAGGCGGGGAGCTGTTTTTT. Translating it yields CASSLLAEGGELFF.

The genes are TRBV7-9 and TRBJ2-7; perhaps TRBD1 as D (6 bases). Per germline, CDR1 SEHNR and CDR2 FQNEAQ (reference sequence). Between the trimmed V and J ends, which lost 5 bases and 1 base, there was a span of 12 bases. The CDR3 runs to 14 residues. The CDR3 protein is CASSPGQDSYEQYF. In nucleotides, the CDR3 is TGTGCCAGCAGCCCGGGACAAGATTCCTACGAGCAGTACTTC.

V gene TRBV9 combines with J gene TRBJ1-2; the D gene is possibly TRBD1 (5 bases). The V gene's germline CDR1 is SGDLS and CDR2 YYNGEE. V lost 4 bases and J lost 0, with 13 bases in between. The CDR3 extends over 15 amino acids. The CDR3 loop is CASSPTGLANYGYTF. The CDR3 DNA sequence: TGTGCCAGCAGCCCAACAGGCCTAGCTAACTATGGCTACACCTTC.

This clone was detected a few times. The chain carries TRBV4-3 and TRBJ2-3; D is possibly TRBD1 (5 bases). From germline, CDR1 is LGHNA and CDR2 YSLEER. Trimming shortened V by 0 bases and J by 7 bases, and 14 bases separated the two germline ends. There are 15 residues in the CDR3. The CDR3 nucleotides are TGCGCCAGCAGCCAAGACGCCGGCCAGGGCCATACGCAGTATTTT. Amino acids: CASSQDAGQGHTQYF.

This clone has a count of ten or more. The CDR3 bases are TGTGCCAGCAGAACCCCAGGGGACTACACCGGGGAGCTGTTTTTT. The encoded protein is CASRTPGDYTGELFF. The chain has TRBV6-5 and TRBJ2-2; tentatively, D is TRBD1 or TRBD2 (6 bases each). The CDR3 is made up of 15 amino acids. V lost 6 bases and J lost 3, with 14 bases in between. Germline lookup yields CDR1 MNHEY and CDR2 SVGAGI.

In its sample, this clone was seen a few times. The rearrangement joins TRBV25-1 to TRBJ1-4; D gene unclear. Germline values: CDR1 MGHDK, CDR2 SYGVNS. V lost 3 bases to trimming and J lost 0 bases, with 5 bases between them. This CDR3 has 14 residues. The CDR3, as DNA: TGTGCCAGCAGTGACGCTGCAACTAATGAAAAACTGTTTTTT. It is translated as CASSDAATNEKLFF.

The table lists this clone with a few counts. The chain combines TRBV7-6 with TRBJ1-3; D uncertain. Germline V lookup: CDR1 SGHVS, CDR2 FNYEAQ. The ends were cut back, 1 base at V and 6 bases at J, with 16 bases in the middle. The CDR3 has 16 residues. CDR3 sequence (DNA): TGTGCCAGCAGCTTAGGAGCGGTGGGCTGGGAAAACACCATATATTTT. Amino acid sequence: CASSLGAVGWENTIYF.

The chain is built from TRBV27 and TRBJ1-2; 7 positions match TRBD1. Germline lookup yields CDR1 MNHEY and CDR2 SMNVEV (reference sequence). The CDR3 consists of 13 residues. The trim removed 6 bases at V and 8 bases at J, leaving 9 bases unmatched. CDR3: CASRGTEGPGYTF. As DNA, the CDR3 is TGTGCCAGCAGGGGGACAGAGGGACCGGGCTACACCTTC.

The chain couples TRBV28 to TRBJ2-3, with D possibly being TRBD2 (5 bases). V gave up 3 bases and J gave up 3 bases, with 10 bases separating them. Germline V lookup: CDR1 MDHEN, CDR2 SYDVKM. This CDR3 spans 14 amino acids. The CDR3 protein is CASSFEGPTDTQYF. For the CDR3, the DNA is TGTGCCAGCAGTTTTGAGGGCCCGACAGATACGCAGTATTTT.

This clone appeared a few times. The CDR3 DNA reads as TGTGCCAGTCGTCGACAGGAGAATCAGCCCCAGCATTTT. It yields the protein CASRRQENQPQHF. The chain combines TRBV19 with TRBJ1-5; the D gene is possibly TRBD1 (6 bases). The CDR3 runs to 13 residues. V lost 8 bases, J lost 4 bases, and 12 bases lay in between. Germline V gives CDR1 LNHDA, CDR2 SQIVND (reference sequence).

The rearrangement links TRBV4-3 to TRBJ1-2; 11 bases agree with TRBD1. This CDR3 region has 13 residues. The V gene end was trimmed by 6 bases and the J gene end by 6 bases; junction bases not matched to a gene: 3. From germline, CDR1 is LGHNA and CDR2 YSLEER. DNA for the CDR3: TGCGCCAGCAGGGCGGGACAGGGGGATGGCTACACCTTC. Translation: CASRAGQGDGYTF.

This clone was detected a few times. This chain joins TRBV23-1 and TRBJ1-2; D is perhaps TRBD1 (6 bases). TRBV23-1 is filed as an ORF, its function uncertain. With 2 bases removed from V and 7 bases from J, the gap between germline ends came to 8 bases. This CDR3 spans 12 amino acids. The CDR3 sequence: CASSQSRGGYTF. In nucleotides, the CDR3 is TGCGCCAGCAGTCAAAGCAGGGGTGGCTACACCTTC.

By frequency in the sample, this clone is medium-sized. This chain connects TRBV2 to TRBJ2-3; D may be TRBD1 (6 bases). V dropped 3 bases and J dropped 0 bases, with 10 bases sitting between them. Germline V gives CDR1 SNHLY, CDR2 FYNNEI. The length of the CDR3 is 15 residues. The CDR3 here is CASSDQDSSTDTQYF. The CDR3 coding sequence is TGTGCCAGCAGTGACCAGGACAGTAGCACAGATACGCAGTATTTT.

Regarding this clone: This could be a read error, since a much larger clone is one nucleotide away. CDR3 nucleotides: TGCGCCAGCAGCCAAGATCTCGCGGGTAACACCGGGGAGCTGTTTTTT. This codes for CASSQDLAGNTGELFF. The chain carries TRBV4-3 and TRBJ2-2; perhaps TRBD2 as D (5 bases). Germline loops: CDR1 LGHNA, CDR2 YSLEER. The V and J ends lost 0 bases and 2 bases respectively, with 10 bases between them. This CDR3 is 16 amino acids long.

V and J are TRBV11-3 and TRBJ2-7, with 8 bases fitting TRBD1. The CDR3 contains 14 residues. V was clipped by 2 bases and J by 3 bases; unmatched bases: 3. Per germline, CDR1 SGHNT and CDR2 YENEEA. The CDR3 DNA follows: TGTGCCAGCAGCTTATACGACAGGGGCTACGAGCAGTACTTC. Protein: CASSLYDRGYEQYF.

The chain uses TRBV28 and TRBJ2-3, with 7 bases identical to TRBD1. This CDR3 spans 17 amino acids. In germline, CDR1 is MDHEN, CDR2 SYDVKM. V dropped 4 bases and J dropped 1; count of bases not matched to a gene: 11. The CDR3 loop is CASSSRTGGKGTDTQYF. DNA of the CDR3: TGTGCCAGCAGTTCTCGGACAGGTGGAAAGGGCACAGATACGCAGTATTTT.

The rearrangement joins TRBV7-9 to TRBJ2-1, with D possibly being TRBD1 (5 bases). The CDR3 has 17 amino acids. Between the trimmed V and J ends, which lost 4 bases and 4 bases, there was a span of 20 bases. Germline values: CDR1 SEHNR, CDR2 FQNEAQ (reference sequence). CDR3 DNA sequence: TGTGCCAGCAGCTCCGGCAGGGCAAGGGTCCTATACAATGAGCAGTTCTTC. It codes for CASSSGRARVLYNEQFF.

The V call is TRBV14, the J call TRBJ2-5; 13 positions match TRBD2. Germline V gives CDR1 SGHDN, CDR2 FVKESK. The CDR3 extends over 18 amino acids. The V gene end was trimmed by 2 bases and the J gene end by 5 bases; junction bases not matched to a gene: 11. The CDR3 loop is CASSQSTGLAGAGETQYF. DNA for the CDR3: TGTGCCAGCAGCCAATCTACCGGACTAGCGGGGGCCGGGGAGACCCAGTACTTC. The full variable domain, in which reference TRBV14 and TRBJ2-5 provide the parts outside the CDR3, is EAGVTQFPSHSVIEKGQTVTLRCDPISGHDNLYWYRRVMGKEIKFLLHFVKESKQDESGMPNNRFLAERTGGTYSTLKVQPAELEDSGVYFCASSQSTGLAGAGETQYFGPGTRLLVL.

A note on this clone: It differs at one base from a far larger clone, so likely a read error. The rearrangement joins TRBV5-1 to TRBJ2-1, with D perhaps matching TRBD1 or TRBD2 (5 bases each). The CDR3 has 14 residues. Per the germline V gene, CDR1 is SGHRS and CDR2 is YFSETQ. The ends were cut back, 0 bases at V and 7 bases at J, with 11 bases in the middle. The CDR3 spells CASSLERTRNEQFF. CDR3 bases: TGCGCCAGCAGCTTGGAGCGGACAAGGAATGAGCAGTTCTTC.

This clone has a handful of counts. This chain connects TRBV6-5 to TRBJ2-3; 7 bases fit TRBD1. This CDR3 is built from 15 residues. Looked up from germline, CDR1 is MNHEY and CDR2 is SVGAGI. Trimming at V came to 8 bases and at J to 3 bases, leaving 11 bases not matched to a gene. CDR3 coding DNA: TGTGCCAGCTCTATAGGGCAGGGGGTTACAGATACGCAGTATTTT. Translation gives CASSIGQGVTDTQYF.

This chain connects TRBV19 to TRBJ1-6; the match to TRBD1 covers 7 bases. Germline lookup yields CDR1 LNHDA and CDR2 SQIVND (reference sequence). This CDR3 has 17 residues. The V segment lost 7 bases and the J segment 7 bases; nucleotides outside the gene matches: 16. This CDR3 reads CASIPHRGVAGNSPLHF. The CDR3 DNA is TGTGCCAGTATCCCCCACAGGGGAGTCGCTGGAAATTCACCCCTCCACTTT. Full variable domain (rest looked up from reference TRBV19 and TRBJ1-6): DGGITQSPKYLFRKEGQNVTLSCEQNLNHDAMYWYRQDPGQGLRLIYYSQIVNDFQKGDIAEGYSVSREKKESFPLTVTSAQKNPTAFYLCASIPHRGVAGNSPLHFGNGTRLTVT.

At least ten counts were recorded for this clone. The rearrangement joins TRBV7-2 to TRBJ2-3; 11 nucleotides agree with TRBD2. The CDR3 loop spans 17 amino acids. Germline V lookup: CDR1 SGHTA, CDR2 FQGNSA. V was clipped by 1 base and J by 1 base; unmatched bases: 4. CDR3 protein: CASSLVLAGVGTDTQYF. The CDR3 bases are TGTGCCAGCAGCTTAGTACTAGCGGGGGTGGGCACAGATACGCAGTATTTT.

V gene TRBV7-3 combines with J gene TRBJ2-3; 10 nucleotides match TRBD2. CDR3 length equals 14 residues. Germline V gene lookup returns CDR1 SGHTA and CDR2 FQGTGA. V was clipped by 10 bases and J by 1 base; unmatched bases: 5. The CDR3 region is CAILAGAGTDTQYF. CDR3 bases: TGTGCCATCCTAGCGGGGGCCGGCACAGATACGCAGTATTTT.

CDR3 amino acids: CASSLAGSREDEQYF. The CDR3 DNA reads as TGCGCCAGCAGCTTGGCCGGGTCTCGGGAGGACGAGCAGTACTTC. The V call is TRBV5-1, the J call TRBJ2-7, with 7 bases identical to TRBD2. This CDR3 is 15 amino acids long. J was trimmed by 5 bases and V by 0 bases; bases with no gene match: 8. Germline values: CDR1 SGHRS, CDR2 YFSETQ.

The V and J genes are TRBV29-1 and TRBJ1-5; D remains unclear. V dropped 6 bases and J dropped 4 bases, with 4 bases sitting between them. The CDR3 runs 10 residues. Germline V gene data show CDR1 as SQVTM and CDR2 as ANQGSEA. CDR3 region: CSVGNQPQHF. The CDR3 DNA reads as TGCAGCGTGGGGAATCAGCCCCAGCATTTT.

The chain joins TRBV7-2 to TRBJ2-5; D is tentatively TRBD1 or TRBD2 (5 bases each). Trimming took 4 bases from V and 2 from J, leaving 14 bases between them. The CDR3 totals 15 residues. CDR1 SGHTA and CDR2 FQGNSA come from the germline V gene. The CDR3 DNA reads TGTGCCAGCAGCTCAAGAGAGGGGAGACAAGAGACCCAGTACTTC. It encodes CASSSREGRQETQYF.

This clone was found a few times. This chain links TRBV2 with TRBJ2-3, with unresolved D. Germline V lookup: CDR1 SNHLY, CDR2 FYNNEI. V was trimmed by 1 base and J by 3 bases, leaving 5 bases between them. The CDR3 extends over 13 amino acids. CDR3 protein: CASSEDWTDTQYF. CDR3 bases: TGTGCCAGCAGTGAAGACTGGACAGATACGCAGTATTTT. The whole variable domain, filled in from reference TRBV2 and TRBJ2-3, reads EPEVTQTPSHQVTQMGQEVILRCVPISNHLYFYWYRQILGQKVEFLVSFYNNEISEKSEIFDDQFSVERPDGSNFTLKIRSTKLEDSAMYFCASSEDWTDTQYFGPGTRLTVL.

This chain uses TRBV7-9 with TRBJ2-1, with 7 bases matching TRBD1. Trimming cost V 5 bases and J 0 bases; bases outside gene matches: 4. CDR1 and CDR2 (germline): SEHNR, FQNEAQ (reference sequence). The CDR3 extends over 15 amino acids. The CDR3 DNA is TGTGCCAGCAGCAAGGGACAGAGCTCCTACAATGAGCAGTTCTTC. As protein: CASSKGQSSYNEQFF.

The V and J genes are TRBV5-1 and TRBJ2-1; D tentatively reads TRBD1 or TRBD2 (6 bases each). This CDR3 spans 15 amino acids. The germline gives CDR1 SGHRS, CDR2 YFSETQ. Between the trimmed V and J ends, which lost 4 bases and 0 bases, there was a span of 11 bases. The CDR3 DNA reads TGCGCCAGCAGCGGGGGGACATCCTCCTACAATGAGCAGTTCTTC. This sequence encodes CASSGGTSSYNEQFF.

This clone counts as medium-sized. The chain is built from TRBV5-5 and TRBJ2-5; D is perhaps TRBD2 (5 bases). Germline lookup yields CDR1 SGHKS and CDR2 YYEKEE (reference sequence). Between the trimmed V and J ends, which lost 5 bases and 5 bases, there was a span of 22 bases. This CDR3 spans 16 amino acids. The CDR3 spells CASRLLTGPLGETQYF. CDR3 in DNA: TGTGCCAGCAGACTCCTAACGGGCCCACTAGGGGAGACCCAGTACTTC.

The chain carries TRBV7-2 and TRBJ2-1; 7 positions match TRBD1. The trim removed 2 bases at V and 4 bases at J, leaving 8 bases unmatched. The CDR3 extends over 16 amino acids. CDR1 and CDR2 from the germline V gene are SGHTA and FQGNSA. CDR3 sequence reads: CASSLPFGTAYNEQFF. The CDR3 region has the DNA TGTGCCAGCAGCTTACCTTTCGGGACAGCTTACAATGAGCAGTTCTTC.